This T cell receptor beta chain was recovered during a study of shared clonotypes between healthy human individuals. Several immunoSEQ 96-well plates shared each subset's DNA, each plate a replicate. Profiled with immunoSEQ multiplex PCR; TCRdb holds only in-frame clones, not every one. The table records some 900,000 clones, over 75% of them present only once. This CDR3 is 15 amino acids long. V was shortened by 5 bases and J by 1 base, with 13 bases between the two germline ends. Per germline, CDR1 SGDLS and CDR2 YYNGEE. The TCR sequence derives from a man younger than 35 in good health. The chain joins TRBV9 to TRBJ2-1, with D unresolved. The specimen was memory CD4+ T cells sorted from blood. The subset was: CD45RA-negative fraction. The CDR3 coding sequence is TGTGCCAGCAGTGTCGGAGTTAATTCCTACAATGAGCAGTTCTTC. Translating gives CASSVGVNSYNEQFF.